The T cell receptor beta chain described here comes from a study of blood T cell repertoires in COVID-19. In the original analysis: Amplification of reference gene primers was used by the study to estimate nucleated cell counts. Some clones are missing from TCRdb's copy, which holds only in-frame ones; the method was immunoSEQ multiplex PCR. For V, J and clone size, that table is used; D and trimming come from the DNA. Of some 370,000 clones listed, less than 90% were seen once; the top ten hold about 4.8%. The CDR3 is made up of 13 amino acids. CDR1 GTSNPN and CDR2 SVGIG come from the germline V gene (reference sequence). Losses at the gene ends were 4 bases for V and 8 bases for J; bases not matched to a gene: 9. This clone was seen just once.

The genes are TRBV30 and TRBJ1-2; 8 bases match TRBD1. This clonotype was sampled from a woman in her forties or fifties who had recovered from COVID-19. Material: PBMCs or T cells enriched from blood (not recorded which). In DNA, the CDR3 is TGTGCCTGGAAAGACAGGGGCGATTGGGGCTACACCTTC. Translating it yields CAWKDRGDWGYTF.